This is a list of T cell receptor beta chains from one sample in a study of T cell responses to AZD1222 COVID-19 vaccine. Generated by immunoSEQ multiplex PCR, the TCRdb table keeps only in-frame clones and is missing some. The repertoire consists of approximately 83,000 clones, with 75% to 95% occurring once and the leading ten covering 3.5% to 5.5%. Sequenced here: peripheral blood, sampled on day 0 of MenACWY control vaccination. The origin of the receptors is an adult in good health. Both conserved end residues are part of each CDR3. The order of the fields is V gene, J gene, D gene, clone size, CDR3 protein, CDR3 DNA. The D gene is left open where the match is weak. Some rows have no size entry. The others give once, few or many, or a class for an expanded clone.

V gene: TRBV11-2; J gene: TRBJ2-7; D gene: NA; clone size: NA; CDR3 protein: CASSPTTYEQYF; CDR3 DNA: TGTGCCAGCAGCCCTACAACCTACGAGCAGTACTTC
V gene: TRBV4-2; J gene: TRBJ2-7; D gene: NA; clone size: NA; CDR3 protein: CASSQDLWDTVNEQYF; CDR3 DNA: TGTGCCAGCAGCCAAGATCTATGGGATACGGTCAACGAGCAGTACTTC
V gene: TRBV28; J gene: TRBJ1-2; D gene: NA; clone size: NA; CDR3 protein: CASSPGRFYGYTF; CDR3 DNA: TGTGCCAGCAGTCCTGGTCGATTCTATGGCTACACCTTC
V gene: TRBV30; J gene: TRBJ1-4; D gene: TRBD1; clone size: few; CDR3 protein: CAWNRGEKLFF; CDR3 DNA: TGTGCCTGGAACAGGGGGGAAAAACTGTTTTTT
V gene: TRBV5-1; J gene: TRBJ2-1; D gene: TRBD1; clone size: NA; CDR3 protein: CASSLGQGANNEQFF; CDR3 DNA: TGCGCCAGCAGCTTGGGACAGGGAGCCAACAATGAGCAGTTCTTC
V gene: TRBV9; J gene: TRBJ1-1; D gene: NA; clone size: NA; CDR3 protein: CASSVEVNTEAFF; CDR3 DNA: TGTGCCAGCAGCGTAGAGGTGAACACTGAAGCTTTCTTT
V gene: TRBV6-4; J gene: TRBJ2-7; D gene: NA; clone size: NA; CDR3 protein: CASRKDPPNPDDEQYF; CDR3 DNA: TGTGCCAGCAGAAAGGACCCCCCCAATCCAGACGACGAGCAGTACTTC
V gene: TRBV3-1/TRBV3-2; J gene: TRBJ2-5; D gene: TRBD2; clone size: NA; CDR3 protein: CASSHSRTSGETQYF; CDR3 DNA: TGTGCCAGCAGCCATTCTAGGACTAGCGGAGAGACCCAGTACTTC
V gene: TRBV5-1; J gene: TRBJ1-2; D gene: NA; clone size: NA; CDR3 protein: CASSLDTGRGGYTF; CDR3 DNA: TGCGCCAGCAGCTTGGATACGGGGCGAGGAGGCTACACCTTC
V gene: TRBV18; J gene: TRBJ2-7; D gene: TRBD1; clone size: NA; CDR3 protein: CASSPGQGHIEQYF; CDR3 DNA: TGTGCCAGCTCACCAGGACAGGGTCATATCGAGCAGTACTTC
V gene: TRBV20-1; J gene: TRBJ2-1; D gene: TRBD2; clone size: few; CDR3 protein: CSASEREYEQFF; CDR3 DNA: TGCAGTGCTAGTGAGCGGGAGTATGAGCAGTTCTTC
V gene: TRBV27; J gene: TRBJ1-2; D gene: NA; clone size: NA; CDR3 protein: CASSLRGGPGGYTF; CDR3 DNA: TGTGCCAGCAGTTTACGGGGGGGGCCGGGTGGCTACACCTTC
V gene: TRBV5-1; J gene: TRBJ2-7; D gene: TRBD1; clone size: NA; CDR3 protein: CASSLTGQGPYEQYF; CDR3 DNA: TGCGCCAGCAGCTTGACGGGACAGGGGCCTTACGAGCAGTACTTC
V gene: TRBV12-5; J gene: TRBJ1-6; D gene: NA; clone size: once; CDR3 protein: CASGKQGLDSPLHF; CDR3 DNA: TGTGCTAGTGGCAAACAGGGCTTGGATTCACCCCTCCACTTT
V gene: TRBV6-5; J gene: TRBJ1-4; D gene: TRBD1; clone size: NA; CDR3 protein: CASSYRTRQGGEKLFF; CDR3 DNA: TGTGCCAGCAGTTACAGGACCCGACAGGGAGGTGAAAAACTGTTTTTT
V gene: TRBV27; J gene: TRBJ1-1; D gene: NA; clone size: once; CDR3 protein: CASSLGRGTEAFF; CDR3 DNA: TGTGCCAGCAGTTTGGGGAGGGGGACTGAAGCTTTCTTT
V gene: TRBV3-1/TRBV3-2; J gene: TRBJ2-7; D gene: TRBD1; clone size: NA; CDR3 protein: CASSQAGQGSHEQYF; CDR3 DNA: TGTGCCAGCAGCCAAGCGGGACAGGGTAGCCACGAGCAGTACTTC
V gene: TRBV24-1; J gene: TRBJ2-1; D gene: NA; clone size: few; CDR3 protein: CATSDRNEQFF; CDR3 DNA: TGTGCCACCAGTGATCGCAATGAGCAGTTCTTC
V gene: TRBV6-1; J gene: TRBJ1-1; D gene: NA; clone size: once; CDR3 protein: CASSEGNTEAFF; CDR3 DNA: TGTGCCAGCAGTGAAGGGAACACTGAAGCTTTCTTT
V gene: TRBV9; J gene: TRBJ2-3; D gene: NA; clone size: NA; CDR3 protein: CASSEGGPDTQYF; CDR3 DNA: TGTGCCAGCAGCGAAGGGGGTCCAGATACGCAGTATTTT
V gene: TRBV28; J gene: TRBJ2-7; D gene: NA; clone size: once; CDR3 protein: CASSFRGVGYEQYF; CDR3 DNA: TGTGCCAGCAGTTTTAGGGGGGTAGGTTACGAGCAGTACTTC
V gene: TRBV18; J gene: TRBJ2-3; D gene: NA; clone size: few; CDR3 protein: CASSPTNGDTQYF; CDR3 DNA: TGTGCCAGCTCACCGACCAACGGGGATACGCAGTATTTT
V gene: TRBV5-1; J gene: TRBJ1-1; D gene: TRBD1; clone size: NA; CDR3 protein: CASSPQWTGKNTEAFF; CDR3 DNA: TGCGCCAGCAGCCCCCAGTGGACAGGGAAAAACACTGAAGCTTTCTTT
V gene: TRBV29-1; J gene: TRBJ2-2; D gene: NA; clone size: NA; CDR3 protein: CSVEGRGTGELFF; CDR3 DNA: TGCAGCGTTGAGGGCAGGGGAACCGGGGAGCTGTTTTTT
V gene: TRBV12-3/TRBV12-4; J gene: TRBJ2-3; D gene: NA; clone size: NA; CDR3 protein: CASSLLDTQYF; CDR3 DNA: TGTGCCAGCAGTTTATTAGATACGCAGTATTTT
V gene: TRBV4-3; J gene: TRBJ1-5; D gene: NA; clone size: NA; CDR3 protein: CASSQERDVQPQHF; CDR3 DNA: TGCGCCAGCAGCCAAGAGAGGGACGTTCAGCCCCAGCATTTT
V gene: TRBV10-1; J gene: TRBJ2-7; D gene: NA; clone size: NA; CDR3 protein: CASSVRPSYEQYF; CDR3 DNA: TGCGCCAGCAGTGTTCGGCCCTCCTACGAGCAGTACTTC
V gene: TRBV11-2; J gene: TRBJ1-4; D gene: NA; clone size: NA; CDR3 protein: CASSLGQAINEKLFF; CDR3 DNA: TGTGCCAGCAGCTTAGGGCAGGCGATTAATGAAAAACTGTTTTTT
V gene: TRBV7-9; J gene: TRBJ2-7; D gene: NA; clone size: NA; CDR3 protein: CASSLDRAYEQYF; CDR3 DNA: TGTGCCAGCAGCTTAGACCGAGCCTACGAGCAGTACTTC
V gene: TRBV28; J gene: TRBJ1-4; D gene: NA; clone size: NA; CDR3 protein: CASSLMRQGGEKLFF; CDR3 DNA: TGTGCCAGCAGTTTGATGAGGCAGGGAGGCGAAAAACTGTTTTTT
V gene: TRBV29-1; J gene: TRBJ2-1; D gene: TRBD2; clone size: once; CDR3 protein: CSVEQIGVPGLQSYNEQFF; CDR3 DNA: TGCAGCGTTGAGCAGATAGGGGTCCCGGGACTACAGTCCTACAATGAGCAGTTCTTC